This T cell receptor (beta chain) comes out of a study of OX40 agonist ivuxolimab in advanced cancers. In the study overall: Partial responses, seen in three patients, involved one hepatocellular carcinoma and two cutaneous melanomas. Broader study findings: The work left the antigen specificity of expanded peripheral T cells undetermined.

The CDR3 has 17 amino acids. CDR1 and CDR2 from the germline V gene are MRHNA and SNTAGT. V was cut by 3 bases and J by 0 bases, with 18 bases left in between. TCRdb's copy holds only in-frame clones and misses some; the assay was immunoSEQ multiplex PCR. Among around 60,000 clones listed, 80% to 95% were seen once. This clone was recorded only once. As yet, its antigen is unknown. Specimen: CD4+ or CD8+ T cells sorted from blood, collected in a trial of the OX40 agonist ivuxolimab. The V and J genes are TRBV6-4 and TRBJ2-7; no reliable D call. The receptor comes from an adult with an advanced solid tumor such as melanoma, head and neck, liver or kidney cancer. The CDR3 is CASSDFMGLSISYEQYF. DNA for the CDR3: TGTGCCAGCAGTGATTTCATGGGTTTGTCAATCTCCTACGAGCAGTACTTC.